This T cell receptor beta chain originates from a study of blood T cells in healthy people across ages. V shed 7 bases, J shed 3 bases, and the junction held 9 bases outside the gene matches. In germline, CDR1 is SQVTM, CDR2 ANQGSEA. This CDR3 spans 14 amino acids. PCR was performed a second time for about 7 to 12 cycles using a sample-barcoded 5' primer and a J-beta primer mix. TCRdb processed the 5' RACE reads anew with MiXCR; each CDR3 protein has one entry. The table shows about 630,000 distinct CDR3 sequences, with roughly 21% occurring only once. This sequence joins TRBV29-1 and TRBJ2-1; TRBD2 matches at 7 bases. The receptor was derived from a man in his sixties or seventies in good health. Sequencing was carried out using blood. The CDR3 protein is CSGTSGSNYNEQFF. CDR3 nucleotide sequence: TGCAGCGGGACTAGTGGGAGCAACTACAATGAGCAGTTCTTC.